This T cell receptor beta chain was sequenced in a study of graft-versus-host responses after intestinal transplantation. Study-wide findings and caveats: When patients had graft-donor T cell macrochimerism, their allografts held high graft-versus-host to host-versus-graft clonal ratios. Marrow from the recipient contained GvH clones, some of which had appeared first in ileum or blood.

Clones were read by immunoSEQ multiplex PCR, and TCRdb kept only the in-frame ones, dropping some. The sample records some 86,000 clones, roughly 91% being singletons. Remarks on this clone: Its antigen is not known.

This CDR3 is 19 amino acids long. The gene calls are TRBV21-1 and TRBJ1-5; the table's D call, TRBD1, has no DNA check behind it. TRBV21-1 is listed as a pseudogene. Source: unstimulated CD4+ T cells sorted from spleen or lymph node cells, taken before intestinal transplant. The receptor was derived from a human donor who received an intestinal transplant. The CDR3 reads CASRRTDLDRGEGNQPQHF. The CDR3 DNA follows: TGTGCCAGCAGAAGAACGGATTTGGACAGGGGAGAGGGCAATCAGCCCCAGCATTTT.